A single sample is the source of the 3 T cell receptor beta chains below, sequenced in a study of blood T cell repertoires in COVID-19. The method was immunoSEQ multiplex PCR; TCRdb's version includes in-frame clones alone and lacks a portion of them. The data show 200,000 or so clones, 88% seen once. Sequenced material: peripheral blood. The receptor source for this set is an older woman with acute or convalescent COVID-19.

The rearrangement links TRBV7-2 to TRBJ2-2; tentative D call: TRBD1 (6 bases). The germline V gene encodes CDR1 SGHTA and CDR2 FQGNSA. V was shortened by 10 bases and J by 4 bases, with 19 bases between the two germline ends. The CDR3 covers 15 residues. CDR3 nucleotides: TGTGCCACCTTACTTTCGGACAGACTCACCGGGGAGCTGTTTTTT. It specifies CATLLSDRLTGELFF. The full variable domain, in which reference TRBV7-2 and TRBJ2-2 provide the parts outside the CDR3, is GAGVSQSPSNKVTEKGKDVELRCDPISGHTALYWYRQSLGQGLEFLIYFQGNSAPDKSGLPSDRFSAERTGGSVSTLTIQRTQQEDSAVYLCATLLSDRLTGELFFGEGSRLTVL.

The chain's CDR3 is CASSTRRGFWETQYF. DNA of the CDR3: TGCGCCAGCAGCACAAGAAGGGGGTTCTGGGAGACCCAGTACTTC. The rearrangement joins TRBV4-1 to TRBJ2-5, with D perhaps matching TRBD1 (6 bases). CDR1 is MGHRA, CDR2 YSYEKL, per germline. Trimming removed 5 bases from V and 5 bases from J, with 18 bases in between. The CDR3 runs to 15 residues.

This clone was detected a few times. The rearrangement joins TRBV9 to TRBJ2-5; TRBD2 agrees at 7 bases. The CDR3 sequence is 17 residues long. J gave up 4 bases and V 0 bases, and 12 bases lay outside the gene matches. Germline V gene lookup returns CDR1 SGDLS and CDR2 YYNGEE. CDR3 loop: CASSVGTYETSTETQYF. The CDR3 DNA reads as TGTGCCAGCAGCGTAGGAACGTACGAGACTAGCACAGAGACCCAGTACTTC.